These 14 T cell receptor beta chains were all obtained from the same sample, sequenced in a study of blood T cells in healthy people across ages. Sample-barcoded 5' priming and a J-beta primer mix drove a second PCR of roughly 7 to 11 cycles. TCRdb processed the 5' RACE reads anew with MiXCR; each CDR3 protein has one entry. This table has 850,000 or so distinct CDR3 sequences, 29% appearing once. Material for sequencing was blood. These receptors all stem from a woman of 80 years or more in good health.

This rearrangement joins TRBV20-1 to TRBJ2-4; the D gene is possibly TRBD1 (8 bases). The better agreement between TRBJ2-5 and the DNA end casts doubt on the J call. Germline V CDR1 and CDR2: DFQATT, SNEGSKA (reference sequence). This CDR3 comprises 17 residues. The CDR3 nucleotides read TGCAGTGCTCCCGAAAGGAGATTAACAGGGGGAGGGGAGACCCAGTACTTC. Translating it yields CSAPERRLTGGGETQYF.

This clonotype was counted only a few times. J is TRBJ1-4 and V is TRBV7-7, with unresolved D. The CDR3 is made up of 14 amino acids. Germline CDR1 and CDR2: SSHAT and FNYEAQ (reference sequence). V shed 5 bases and J shed 11 bases, with 18 bases lying between them. The CDR3: CASSAGERRGKLFF. The CDR3 nucleotides are TGTGCCAGCAGCGCCGGAGAGAGGCGCGGGAAACTGTTTTTT.

Ten or more counts support this clonotype. CDR3 protein: CSVMRGAYEQYF. DNA for the CDR3: TGCAGCGTTATGAGAGGGGCCTACGAGCAGTACTTC. This chain uses TRBV29-1 with TRBJ2-7; the D call may be TRBD1 or TRBD2 (5 bases each). V lost 5 bases and J 2 bases, leaving 10 bases between the germline ends. The CDR3 runs 12 residues. CDR1 SQVTM and CDR2 ANQGSEA come from the germline V gene.

The J gene is TRBJ1-5, the V gene TRBV6-1; no clear D gene. Deletions cut 3 bases from V and 0 bases from J, with 9 bases between. Per the germline V gene, CDR1 is MNHNS and CDR2 is SASEGT. The CDR3 has 15 amino acids. DNA of the CDR3: TGTGCCAGCAGTGATGGACTGTATAGCAATCAGCCCCAGCATTTT. As protein: CASSDGLYSNQPQHF.

This clonotype showed up many times. V is TRBV12-3 or TRBV12-4 and J is TRBJ2-1; 13 nucleotides agree with TRBD2. Losses at the gene ends were 5 bases for V and 2 bases for J; bases not matched to a gene: 3. The CDR3 is 16 residues long. This CDR3 is CASSPGTSGAYNEQFF. DNA for the CDR3: TGTGCCAGCAGTCCCGGGACTAGCGGGGCCTACAATGAGCAGTTCTTC.

A note on this clonotype: A much larger clone lies one base from this, so it may be a read error. The chain uses TRBV6-5 and TRBJ2-7; unclear D gene. The CDR3 is 13 amino acids. Germline CDR1 is MNHEY and CDR2 is SVGAGI. Trimming took 0 bases from V and 7 from J, leaving 10 bases between them. CDR3 loop: CASSYSRWNEQYF. The CDR3 nucleotides read TGTGCCAGCAGTTACTCCCGGTGGAATGAGCAGTACTTC.

This clonotype was seen ten or more times. The V call is TRBV10-3, the J call TRBJ2-3; the D is unclear. V lost 0 bases and J lost 0, with 7 bases in between. The length of the CDR3 is 15 residues. CDR1 and CDR2 (germline): ENHRY, SYGVKD. The chain's CDR3 is CAISESGSSTDTQYF. The CDR3 DNA reads TGTGCCATCAGTGAGTCGGGGTCCAGCACAGATACGCAGTATTTT.

A note on this clonotype: It may be a read error: a sequence one base away is much more abundant. The conserved phenylalanine or tryptophan normally closing the CDR3 is absent here, so this likely arose from a read error. This sequence joins TRBV11-1 and TRBJ2-1; no definite D call. The CDR3 has 13 amino acids. Germline V CDR1 and CDR2: SGHAT, FQDESV (reference sequence). Trimming removed 5 bases at V and 6 bases at J, with 11 bases between. The CDR3 DNA reads TGTGCCAGCAGCCCGGTTCAGCTCAATGAGCAGTTCGTC. Translating gives CASSPVQLNEQFV.

The sample holds many counts of this clonotype. The V and J genes are TRBV7-2 and TRBJ2-3, with TRBD2 matching over 10 bases. This CDR3 is 20 amino acids long. Germline CDR1 and CDR2: SGHTA and FQGNSA. V shed 4 bases, J shed 4 bases, and the junction held 20 bases outside the gene matches. CDR3 bases: TGTGCCAGCAGCTACCCCCCCAGGGCTAGCGGGGGCCGGGTTTCAGATACGCAGTATTTT. Translation gives CASSYPPRASGGRVSDTQYF. The full variable domain, rest sourced from reference TRBV7-2 and TRBJ2-3, is GAGVSQSPSNKVTEKGKDVELRCDPISGHTALYWYRQSLGQGLEFLIYFQGNSAPDKSGLPSDRFSAERTGGSVSTLTIQRTQQEDSAVYLCASSYPPRASGGRVSDTQYFGPGTRLTVL.

This clonotype was recorded at least ten times. The chain combines TRBV7-2 with TRBJ1-2; possible D gene TRBD1, 5 bases. This CDR3 has 13 amino acids. V lost 5 bases, J lost 5 bases, and 12 bases lay in between. In germline, CDR1 is SGHTA, CDR2 FQGNSA. CDR3 sequence reads: CASSPRVLYGYTF. The CDR3 coding sequence is TGTGCCAGCAGCCCCAGGGTGCTATATGGCTACACCTTC.

This clonotype has just a few counts. The V and J genes are TRBV6-5 and TRBJ2-1; 10 bases are shared with TRBD1. J was trimmed by 5 bases and V by 2 bases; bases with no gene match: 15. This CDR3 contains 19 residues. Germline lookup yields CDR1 MNHEY and CDR2 SVGAGI. Here the CDR3 DNA reads TGTGCCAGCAGTTACACTTCGATAACACGGACAGGGGGTAACAATGAGCAGTTCTTC. This gives the protein CASSYTSITRTGGNNEQFF.

This clonotype was detected ten times or more. The rearrangement joins TRBV20-1 to TRBJ2-5, with a possible D match to TRBD1 (6 bases). The CDR3 spans 13 residues. CDR1 is DFQATT and CDR2 is SNEGSKA in the germline V gene (reference sequence). Trimming pared 2 bases from V and 3 bases from J, leaving 10 bases between. For the CDR3, the DNA is TGCAGTGCTAGAACGCAGGGGAAAGAGACCCAGTACTTC. Translating it yields CSARTQGKETQYF.

This clonotype was seen once. Given a much more abundant clone one base away, this may be a read error. The chain combines TRBV5-1 with TRBJ1-2, with TRBD1 matching 7 bases. Germline V lookup: CDR1 SGHRS, CDR2 YFSETQ. The CDR3 length is 15 residues. CDR3 in DNA: TGCGCCAGCAGCGTGGCGCCCAGGGACAGAAATGGCTACGCCTTC. It yields the protein CASSVAPRDRNGYAF.

The V call is TRBV6-5, the J call TRBJ2-1; 13 bases are shared with TRBD2. The last part of the DNA fits TRBJ2-7 better; the J call may be wrong. The CDR3 covers 19 residues. Looked up from germline, CDR1 is MNHEY and CDR2 is SVGAGI. Written as DNA, the CDR3 is TGTGCCAGCAGTTCCAAACTATGGGGGACTAGCGGGACCAACAATGAGCAGTACTTC. This encodes CASSSKLWGTSGTNNEQYF.